A selection of T cell receptor beta chains follows, all from one sample in a study of T-cell reconstitution after alpha-beta-depleted transplantation in children. Each CDR3 protein gets one entry after TCRdb re-called the PCR reads with MiXCR. Of about 980,000 distinct CDR3 sequences listed, less than 30% are singletons. The sequenced sample was PBMCs, mostly from graft donor cells, obtained 360 days after TCRalphabeta/CD19-depleted stem cell transplant. All receptors come from a boy under two years old who had a stem cell transplant for SCID, so the T cells may come from the graft donor. Both conserved end residues are trimmed from each CDR3. The order of the fields is V gene, J gene, CDR3 protein.

TRBV5-1	TRBJ1-1	ASSSGTGPEAF
TRBV5-1	TRBJ2-1	ASSRRLAGGPNNEQF
TRBV28	TRBJ1-5	ASIFRDRVNQPQH
TRBV9	TRBJ2-7	ASSPSGGRYEQY
TRBV11-2	TRBJ2-3	ASSSQNGGFAYTDTQY
TRBV15	TRBJ1-1	ATSRDPGRMNTEAF
TRBV14	TRBJ2-2	ASSPNLGRVTGELF
TRBV9	TRBJ2-3	ASSVVGSGTDTQY
TRBV5-1	TRBJ1-1	ASSLVGGLNTEAF
TRBV5-1	TRBJ2-5	ASSLAEAVQETQY
TRBV7-2	TRBJ1-5	ASRLKVGNQPQH
TRBV5-1	TRBJ1-5	ASSLDGQFNQPQH
TRBV18	TRBJ2-7	ASSGKTGVSYEQY
TRBV25-1	TRBJ2-6	ASSTHHGSEGANVLT
TRBV5-1	TRBJ2-7	ASSRDTAYEQY
TRBV5-6	TRBJ1-2	ASSFVASYGYT
TRBV12-3/TRBV12-4	TRBJ1-6	ASSSDVGSPLH
TRBV6-1	TRBJ1-1	ASSDTGTLNTEAF
TRBV7-2	TRBJ2-5	ASSLVLGTQETQY
TRBV7-2	TRBJ2-7	ASSTTTGGREQY
TRBV6-1	TRBJ1-1	ASSRSMANTEAF
TRBV20-1	TRBJ2-5	SARGLDRETQY
TRBV6-1	TRBJ1-5	ASRGLGQPQH
TRBV4-2	TRBJ2-2	ASSPDGTLLRGTGELF
TRBV5-4	TRBJ2-1	ASSFKVDEQF
TRBV4-3	TRBJ2-7	ASSPSPGYEQY
TRBV2	TRBJ2-7	ASSVSGYYEQY
TRBV28	TRBJ2-4	ASSLDPRAKNIQY
TRBV5-5	TRBJ2-1	ASSTSSGTGAFNEQF
TRBV2	TRBJ2-3	ASSVGLSTDTQY
TRBV29-1	TRBJ1-1	SVERERYTEAF
TRBV28	TRBJ1-1	ASSFVTEAF
TRBV7-8	TRBJ2-5	ASSFRVRGVETQY
TRBV29-1	TRBJ2-5	SVRRVYQETQY
TRBV18	TRBJ2-1	ASSRQGREQF
TRBV12-3/TRBV12-4	TRBJ2-2	ASSGSGGPPRWTGELF
TRBV7-2	TRBJ1-4	ASSFSPLASEKLF
TRBV9	TRBJ2-1	ASSVGPGTGHNEQF
TRBV6-2/TRBV6-3	TRBJ2-1	ASSSREGTSRHNEQF
TRBV12-3/TRBV12-4	TRBJ2-1	ASRTDIAGGYNEQF
TRBV7-2	TRBJ2-6	ASSLVTGGAGANVLT
TRBV12-3/TRBV12-4	TRBJ2-7	ASSPQGVEQY
TRBV5-1	TRBJ2-2	ASKPPGTGYTGELF
TRBV4-3	TRBJ1-2	ASSQAGWGQRRGNYGYT
TRBV12-3/TRBV12-4	TRBJ2-4	ASSLGAGSKNIQY
TRBV29-1	TRBJ2-5	SGRRQGETQY
TRBV20-1	TRBJ1-5	SGSGGNQPQH
TRBV2	TRBJ2-5	ASNPGLAGGGETQY
TRBV12-3/TRBV12-4	TRBJ1-5	ASSRIQNNQPQH
TRBV7-9	TRBJ2-7	ASSLEGTATYEQY
TRBV15	TRBJ1-2	ATSRGLVGDGYT
TRBV29-1	TRBJ1-2	SVGTGDYGYT